This entry features one T cell receptor (beta chain) sequence. What it binds is unknown. This entry comes from a study of beta chain features in type 1 diabetes. Across the study: Examination spanned around 110,000,000 sorted cells from all samples.

Study conclusions and caveats: Patients with type 1 diabetes carried fewer insertions and had more deletions at their VDJ junctions. Patients with Type 1 diabetes showed moderately but significantly shorter TCRB CDR3s in all four CD4+ subsets.

V was pared by 4 bases and J by 6 bases, with 8 bases of the junction left unmatched. The CDR3 runs to 14 residues. Per the germline V gene, CDR1 is SQVTM and CDR2 is ANQGSEA. As every portion of the isolated RNA was reverse transcribed, the sequencing read expressed TCRB transcripts. The protocol was immunoSEQ multiplex PCR, while the TCRdb copy is restricted to in-frame clones and leaves out a portion. The profile covers approximately 58,000 clones, with just under 65% appearing a single time and 0.25% to 0.35% taken by the ten largest. The source material was stem cell memory CD4+ T cells from blood. This TCR came from a woman under 40 with type 1 diabetes. The chain couples TRBV29-1 to TRBJ2-3; 9 nucleotides align to TRBD2. The DNA of the CDR3 is TGCAGCGTTGGGGCTAGCGGGACGACGGATACGCAGTATTTT. Protein product: CSVGASGTTDTQYF.